This T cell receptor beta chain was identified during a study of shared clonotypes between healthy human individuals. Whole-study findings and limits: Tissue TCR repertoires likely differ from these blood-only repertoires. Across subsets, estimated richness was generally greater for naive than for memory populations.

With regard to this clone: Its antigen remains unidentified.

Assay: immunoSEQ multiplex PCR; the TCRdb copy retains only in-frame clones and omits some. The sample contains 1,400,000 or so clones, approximately 98.5% of which appear only once. Participating donors were healthy, HIV-negative adults free of recent acute infections or vaccinations. Adult Caucasians living in Nashville, Tennessee made up all of the donors. CDR1 SGHAT and CDR2 FQNNGV come from the germline V gene. The CDR3 length is 15 residues. Trimming took 5 bases from V and 3 from J; bases not matched to a gene: 7. The chain is built from TRBV11-2 and TRBJ2-7; 10 nucleotides line up with TRBD1. The sample taken for sequencing was naive CD4+ T cells sorted from blood. Subset noted: CD45RA+ positively selected. The source of this sequence is a man aged 25 to 40 in good health. CDR3 residues: CASSRTGTGDYEQYF. DNA of the CDR3: TGTGCCAGCAGCCGTACCGGGACAGGGGACTACGAGCAGTACTTC.